This T cell receptor beta chain was identified during a study of CD8 T cells in ankylosing spondylitis. The V gene's germline CDR1 is LGHNA and CDR2 YSLEER. The ends lost 0 bases at V and 0 bases at J; junction bases unmatched: 6. CDR3 length equals 17 residues. TCRdb re-analysed the 5' RACE reads in MiXCR, keeping a single row per CDR3 protein. Here the sample spans 90,000 to 100,000 distinct CDR3 sequences, roughly 8.3% being singletons. There are many counts of this clonotype. What it recognizes is unknown. Study findings and constraints: Seemingly characteristic of ankylosing spondylitis blood was a TCR beta motif consisting of several highly homologous variants.

This TCR came from a male donor with ankylosing spondylitis or in good health (not recorded which). The sequenced material came from blood, either unsorted or a sorted T cell fraction (not recorded which). V and J are TRBV4-3 and TRBJ2-3; the match to TRBD2 covers 7 bases. DNA for the CDR3: TGCGCCAGCAGCCAAGATCCTAGCGGACCTAGCACAGATACGCAGTATTTT. Its protein product is CASSQDPSGPSTDTQYF.